This T cell receptor beta chain was documented in a study of shared clonotypes between healthy human individuals. The data were produced by immunoSEQ multiplex PCR, yet TCRdb's version contains in-frame clones alone and is incomplete. The sample lists under 850,000 clones, more than 85% occurring once. Cells designated naive CD8 were CD45RO-negative and were positively selected for CCR7, with terminally differentiated effector memory CD45RA+ cells excluded. With regard to this clone: The target antigen is unknown.

Findings and limits, study-wide: Clonotypes shared by all four sorted-subset donors had higher generation probabilities than non-shared clonotypes.

CDR1 is ENHRY, CDR2 SYGVKD, per germline. The CDR3 covers 18 residues. With 3 bases clipped from V and 2 bases from J, the junction kept 3 bases outside the gene matches. The sequenced material came from naive CD8+ T cells sorted from blood. This chain links TRBV10-3 with TRBJ2-6; TRBD2 aligns across 14 bases. The origin of this receptor is a man aged 25 to 40 in good health. Here the CDR3 DNA reads TGTGCCATCAGTGACCAGGGACTAGCGGGAGCTGGGGCCAACGTCCTGACTTTC. Translated: CAISDQGLAGAGANVLTF.